This is a list of T cell receptor beta chains from one sample in a study of blood T cells in healthy people across ages. TCRdb re-derived calls from the 5' RACE reads in MiXCR, one entry per CDR3 protein. Of about 1.1 million distinct CDR3 sequences listed, roughly two fifths are singletons. The source material was blood. The origin of the receptors is a man between 18 and 29 years old in good health. The CDR3 runs from the conserved cysteine through the conserved F or W. Each record gives: D gene, J gene, clone size, V gene, CDR3 DNA, CDR3 protein. D genes are given only for firm matches. Rows may omit the clone size; those that give it use once, few, many or a size class.

d_gene: NA; j_gene: TRBJ1-2; abundance: few; v_gene: TRBV2; CDR3nt: TGTGCCAGCAGTGAGCGAGTCTATGGCTACACCTTC; CDR3aa: CASSERVYGYTF
d_gene: TRBD2; j_gene: TRBJ2-1; abundance: NA; v_gene: TRBV4-2; CDR3nt: TGTGCCAGCAGCCAAGATTCGGCTAGCGGGAGGGGCAATGAGCAGTTCTTC; CDR3aa: CASSQDSASGRGNEQFF
d_gene: NA; j_gene: TRBJ1-2; abundance: many; v_gene: TRBV7-2; CDR3nt: TGTGCCAGCAGCTTAGCCCACTCGGATGGCTACACCTTC; CDR3aa: CASSLAHSDGYTF
d_gene: TRBD2; j_gene: TRBJ2-5; abundance: NA; v_gene: TRBV20-1; CDR3nt: TGCAGTGCTAGGCGGGGGGGGCCTCACCAAGAGACCCAGTACTTC; CDR3aa: CSARRGGPHQETQYF
d_gene: NA; j_gene: TRBJ2-1; abundance: once; v_gene: TRBV4-3; CDR3nt: TGCGCCAGCAGCCAGGGTACGGGGAGTGAGCAGTTCTTC; CDR3aa: CASSQGTGSEQFF
d_gene: NA; j_gene: TRBJ2-7; abundance: few; v_gene: TRBV4-1; CDR3nt: TGCGCCAGCAGCCAGGGAGAGCAGGGTACATACGAGCAGTACTTC; CDR3aa: CASSQGEQGTYEQYF
d_gene: TRBD1; j_gene: TRBJ2-2; abundance: few; v_gene: TRBV24-1; CDR3nt: TGTGCCACCTCCCCCGGGACAGTGAACACCGGGGAGCTGTTTTTT; CDR3aa: CATSPGTVNTGELFF
d_gene: NA; j_gene: TRBJ2-7; abundance: NA; v_gene: TRBV4-2; CDR3nt: TGTGCCAGCAGCCAAGACCGGGGCTCGCGGAACGAGCAGTACTTC; CDR3aa: CASSQDRGSRNEQYF
d_gene: NA; j_gene: TRBJ2-7; abundance: NA; v_gene: TRBV9; CDR3nt: TGTGCCAGCAGCGTAGACCGGGGGCAGACTTCTTACAATGAGCAGTACTTC; CDR3aa: CASSVDRGQTSYNEQYF
d_gene: NA; j_gene: TRBJ1-2; abundance: once; v_gene: TRBV7-2; CDR3nt: TGTGCCAGCAGCATAACGCCTGCCCCCTATGGCTACACCTTC; CDR3aa: CASSITPAPYGYTF
d_gene: NA; j_gene: TRBJ1-5; abundance: NA; v_gene: TRBV27; CDR3nt: TGTGCCAGCAGTCCCACGGACAGTCCCAATAGCAATCAGCCCCAGCATTTT; CDR3aa: CASSPTDSPNSNQPQHF
d_gene: TRBD2; j_gene: TRBJ2-3; abundance: few; v_gene: TRBV7-3; CDR3nt: TGTGCCAGCAGCTCATCCGGGACTAGCGGGCGTTACCCCACAGATACGCAGTATTTT; CDR3aa: CASSSSGTSGRYPTDTQYF
d_gene: NA; j_gene: TRBJ1-2; abundance: NA; v_gene: TRBV6-5; CDR3nt: TGTGCCAGCAGTTACGAGGGCCCCCATACTAACTATGGCTACACCTTC; CDR3aa: CASSYEGPHTNYGYTF
d_gene: NA; j_gene: TRBJ1-5; abundance: NA; v_gene: TRBV7-2; CDR3nt: TGTGCCAGCAGCTTAGGAGAATATGGCAATCAGCCCCAGCATTTT; CDR3aa: CASSLGEYGNQPQHF
d_gene: TRBD1; j_gene: TRBJ2-7; abundance: few; v_gene: TRBV27; CDR3nt: TGTGCCAGCAGCAAAAACCGGGACAGGTCCTTGTACGAGCAGTACTTC; CDR3aa: CASSKNRDRSLYEQYF
d_gene: TRBD1; j_gene: TRBJ1-1; abundance: once; v_gene: TRBV28; CDR3nt: TGTGCCAGCAGTATAAACCTTGGACAGGGCGGGACTGAAGCTTTCTTT; CDR3aa: CASSINLGQGGTEAFF
d_gene: NA; j_gene: TRBJ2-7; abundance: NA; v_gene: TRBV7-2; CDR3nt: TGTGCCAGCAGCGCCTTAGTGACCTACGAGCAGTACTTC; CDR3aa: CASSALVTYEQYF
d_gene: NA; j_gene: TRBJ1-4; abundance: NA; v_gene: TRBV20-1; CDR3nt: TGCAGTGGAACCGGGCCCCCAACTAATGAAAAACTGTTTTTT; CDR3aa: CSGTGPPTNEKLFF
d_gene: NA; j_gene: TRBJ1-2; abundance: few; v_gene: TRBV20-1; CDR3nt: TGCAGTGCTGAACCCCGGGTTTCGGTAGGCTACACCTTC; CDR3aa: CSAEPRVSVGYTF
d_gene: TRBD1; j_gene: TRBJ1-4; abundance: NA; v_gene: TRBV7-9; CDR3nt: TGTGCCAGCAGCTCCCGACAGGGGGCCGATAATGAAAAACTGTTTTTT; CDR3aa: CASSSRQGADNEKLFF
d_gene: TRBD1; j_gene: TRBJ2-1; abundance: NA; v_gene: TRBV5-1; CDR3nt: TGCGCCAGCAGCCCGGACAGGGCATATTACAATGAGCAGTTCTTC; CDR3aa: CASSPDRAYYNEQFF
d_gene: NA; j_gene: TRBJ2-1; abundance: NA; v_gene: TRBV4-1; CDR3nt: TGCGCCAGCAGCCAGAAAAGTGCAGAGGCGGCGGGGAATGAGCAGTTCTTC; CDR3aa: CASSQKSAEAAGNEQFF
d_gene: TRBD1; j_gene: TRBJ2-3; abundance: many; v_gene: TRBV10-3; CDR3nt: TGTGCCATCAGTGTCGGGGGTGGGGACAGGGATACGCAGTATTTT; CDR3aa: CAISVGGGDRDTQYF
d_gene: NA; j_gene: TRBJ1-5; abundance: NA; v_gene: TRBV28; CDR3nt: TGTGCCAGCAGGGGAACGTCCGATCAGCCCCAGCATTTT; CDR3aa: CASRGTSDQPQHF
d_gene: NA; j_gene: TRBJ1-5; abundance: NA; v_gene: TRBV2; CDR3nt: TGTGCCAGCAGGGGTCCCGGCAGCAATCAGCCCCAGCATTTT; CDR3aa: CASRGPGSNQPQHF
d_gene: TRBD1; j_gene: TRBJ2-2; abundance: few; v_gene: TRBV3-1; CDR3nt: TGTGCCAGCAGCTTACTTGTACGGGACAGGAACACCGGGGAGCTGTTTTTT; CDR3aa: CASSLLVRDRNTGELFF
d_gene: NA; j_gene: TRBJ1-2; abundance: NA; v_gene: TRBV6-5; CDR3nt: TGTGCCAGCAGTTACTCGAAGGCAGGGGAAGGCTATGGCTACACCTTC; CDR3aa: CASSYSKAGEGYGYTF
d_gene: NA; j_gene: TRBJ2-7; abundance: NA; v_gene: TRBV7-3; CDR3nt: TGTGCCAGCAGCTTAGAGATAGGATCCTACAATGAGCAGTACTTC; CDR3aa: CASSLEIGSYNEQYF
d_gene: NA; j_gene: TRBJ2-5; abundance: many; v_gene: TRBV12-3/TRBV12-4; CDR3nt: TGTGCCAGCAGAGAAACCATTCAAGAGACCCAGTACTTC; CDR3aa: CASRETIQETQYF
d_gene: TRBD2; j_gene: TRBJ2-3; abundance: NA; v_gene: TRBV20-1; CDR3nt: TGCAGTGCTCGGGGGGGATACACAGATACGCAGTATTTT; CDR3aa: CSARGGYTDTQYF
d_gene: NA; j_gene: TRBJ1-1; abundance: NA; v_gene: TRBV4-1; CDR3nt: TGCGCCAGCAGCCAAGGAAGGGCAGGGACTGAAGCTTTCTTT; CDR3aa: CASSQGRAGTEAFF
d_gene: NA; j_gene: TRBJ1-2; abundance: NA; v_gene: TRBV6-2/TRBV6-3; CDR3nt: TGTGCCAGCAGTTACTCGATATCCAACTATGGCTACACCTTC; CDR3aa: CASSYSISNYGYTF
d_gene: NA; j_gene: TRBJ2-1; abundance: many; v_gene: TRBV28; CDR3nt: TGTGCCAGCAGTTTCGCAGGTTACAATGAGCAGTTCTTC; CDR3aa: CASSFAGYNEQFF
d_gene: NA; j_gene: TRBJ1-2; abundance: NA; v_gene: TRBV6-6; CDR3nt: TGTGCCAGCAACTCGGGCGGCCCCTACACCTTC; CDR3aa: CASNSGGPYTF
d_gene: TRBD2; j_gene: TRBJ2-3; abundance: many; v_gene: TRBV7-7; CDR3nt: TGTGCCAGCAGCACCGGGACTAGTGCAGATACGCAGTATTTT; CDR3aa: CASSTGTSADTQYF
d_gene: NA; j_gene: TRBJ1-2; abundance: NA; v_gene: TRBV4-1; CDR3nt: TGCGCCAGCAGCATCGGGAACGTACCCAACTATGGCTACACCTTC; CDR3aa: CASSIGNVPNYGYTF
d_gene: NA; j_gene: TRBJ1-2; abundance: few; v_gene: TRBV29-1; CDR3nt: TGCAGCGTTAAAGGGCGCTCGGCCAATTGGTACACCTTC; CDR3aa: CSVKGRSANWYTF
d_gene: NA; j_gene: TRBJ2-3; abundance: few; v_gene: TRBV9; CDR3nt: TGTGCCAGCAGCGGATGGGTTGCCACAGATACGCAGTATTTT; CDR3aa: CASSGWVATDTQYF
d_gene: TRBD1; j_gene: TRBJ2-7; abundance: NA; v_gene: TRBV12-5; CDR3nt: TGTGCTAACAAAGTTCCCCCGGGACAGCGCTCCTACGAGCAGTACTTC; CDR3aa: CANKVPPGQRSYEQYF
d_gene: TRBD1; j_gene: TRBJ2-7; abundance: NA; v_gene: TRBV6-2/TRBV6-3; CDR3nt: TGTGCCAGCAGTTCCCCAGGGACAGCAAACTACGAGCAGTACTTC; CDR3aa: CASSSPGTANYEQYF
d_gene: NA; j_gene: TRBJ2-1; abundance: NA; v_gene: TRBV24-1; CDR3nt: TGTGCCACCAGTGACATGGAGGGTGTCACCTACAATGAGCAGTTCTTC; CDR3aa: CATSDMEGVTYNEQFF
d_gene: NA; j_gene: TRBJ2-3; abundance: many; v_gene: TRBV9; CDR3nt: TGTGCCAGCAGCGCCCGGACAGATAACACAGATACGCAGTATTTT; CDR3aa: CASSARTDNTDTQYF
d_gene: NA; j_gene: TRBJ2-1; abundance: NA; v_gene: TRBV5-5; CDR3nt: TGTGCCAGCAGCTTGGAAGGGGGGGACTACAATGAGCAGTTCTTC; CDR3aa: CASSLEGGDYNEQFF
d_gene: NA; j_gene: TRBJ1-2; abundance: few; v_gene: TRBV20-1; CDR3nt: TGCAGTGCTAGGATGGGGTATAGCGGCTACACCTTC; CDR3aa: CSARMGYSGYTF
d_gene: NA; j_gene: TRBJ1-2; abundance: NA; v_gene: TRBV6-1; CDR3nt: TGTGCCAGCAGTGCCACACTGAGCGGGGACTATGGCTACACCTTC; CDR3aa: CASSATLSGDYGYTF
d_gene: NA; j_gene: TRBJ1-4; abundance: few; v_gene: TRBV7-7; CDR3nt: TGTGCTAGCAGCCCGGGGCCTTCACCCGGAGAAAAACTGTTTTTT; CDR3aa: CASSPGPSPGEKLFF
d_gene: NA; j_gene: TRBJ1-1; abundance: NA; v_gene: TRBV11-1; CDR3nt: TGTGCCAGCAGCCTCCCTGGACAGAACACTGAAGCTTTCTTT; CDR3aa: CASSLPGQNTEAFF
d_gene: NA; j_gene: TRBJ1-1; abundance: NA; v_gene: TRBV20-1; CDR3nt: TGCAGTGCTAGTAGGCAGCCGAACACTGAAGCTTTCTTT; CDR3aa: CSASRQPNTEAFF
d_gene: NA; j_gene: TRBJ1-2; abundance: NA; v_gene: TRBV11-2; CDR3nt: TGTGCCAGCCGCCGGGTTGTTGGTGGCTACACCTTC; CDR3aa: CASRRVVGGYTF
d_gene: TRBD1; j_gene: TRBJ1-1; abundance: few; v_gene: TRBV6-1; CDR3nt: TGTGCCAGCAGTGCACAGGGACAGGGCGACCCAATTGATGAAGCTTTCTTT; CDR3aa: CASSAQGQGDPIDEAFF
d_gene: TRBD1; j_gene: TRBJ1-2; abundance: NA; v_gene: TRBV3-1; CDR3nt: TGTGCCAGCAGCCGAGATGAAGGACAGGGGAAGAATGGCTACACCTTC; CDR3aa: CASSRDEGQGKNGYTF
d_gene: NA; j_gene: TRBJ1-2; abundance: few; v_gene: TRBV2; CDR3nt: TGTGCCAGCAGTGAAAACACCGTGGCCAAGGACTATGGCTACACCTTC; CDR3aa: CASSENTVAKDYGYTF
d_gene: TRBD1; j_gene: TRBJ2-7; abundance: few; v_gene: TRBV20-1; CDR3nt: TGCAGTGCTAAGGGACAGGGTGATCACGAGCAGTACTTC; CDR3aa: CSAKGQGDHEQYF
d_gene: TRBD1; j_gene: TRBJ1-5; abundance: NA; v_gene: TRBV15; CDR3nt: TGTGCCACCAGCAGCCCTGGACAGGGTGTATGGAGGAGCAATCAGCCCCAGCATTTT; CDR3aa: CATSSPGQGVWRSNQPQHF
d_gene: TRBD1; j_gene: TRBJ2-5; abundance: few; v_gene: TRBV4-3; CDR3nt: TGCGCCAGCAGCGCCGGGACAGAGCAAGAGACCCAGTACTTC; CDR3aa: CASSAGTEQETQYF
d_gene: NA; j_gene: TRBJ1-1; abundance: NA; v_gene: TRBV11-2; CDR3nt: TGTGCCAGCAGGTCATTACAGGGAAGGGGCACTGAAGCTTTCTTT; CDR3aa: CASRSLQGRGTEAFF
d_gene: NA; j_gene: TRBJ1-1; abundance: NA; v_gene: TRBV4-2; CDR3nt: TGTGCCAGCAGCCAAGATCTACCGGACATGAACACTGAAGCTTTCTTT; CDR3aa: CASSQDLPDMNTEAFF